This T cell receptor beta chain is from a study of T cell changes during pregnancy in multiple sclerosis. Data came from immunoSEQ multiplex PCR; TCRdb stores just in-frame clones and leaves some out. The data hold about 72,000 clones, with 90% to 95% observed a single time. The sequence was obtained from a female donor in good health, enrolled as a control in a pregnancy study. Sequencing used peripheral blood, obtained in the third trimester of pregnancy.

CDR3 sequence: CASSFRGTNTGELFF. DNA of the CDR3: TGTGCCAGCAGCTTCCGGGGGACGAACACCGGGGAGCTGTTTTTT. The J gene is TRBJ2-2, the V gene TRBV7-7, with D tentatively TRBD2 (6 bases). The V gene lost 3 bases and the J gene lost 0 bases, with 8 bases spanning the gap. Germline CDR1 SSHAT, CDR2 FNYEAQ (reference sequence). CDR3 size: 15 residues. Drawing the rest from reference TRBV7-7 and TRBJ2-2, the complete variable domain is GAGVSQSPRYKVTKRGQDVTLRCDPISSHATLYWYQQALGQGPEFLTYFNYEAQPDKSGLPSDRFSAERPEGSISTLTIQRTEQRDSAMYRCASSFRGTNTGELFFGEGSRLTVL.